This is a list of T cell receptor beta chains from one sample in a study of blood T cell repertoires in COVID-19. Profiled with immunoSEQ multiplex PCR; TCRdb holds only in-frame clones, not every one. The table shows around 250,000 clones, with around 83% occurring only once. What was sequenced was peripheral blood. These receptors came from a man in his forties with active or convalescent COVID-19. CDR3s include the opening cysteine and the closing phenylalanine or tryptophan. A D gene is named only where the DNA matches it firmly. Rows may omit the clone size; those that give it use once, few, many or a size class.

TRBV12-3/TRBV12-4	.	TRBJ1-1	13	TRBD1	CASSSNRGRGAFF	TGTGCCAGCAGTTCTAACAGGGGGCGAGGAGCTTTCTTT
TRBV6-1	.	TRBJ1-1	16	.	CASSGREGPVNTEAFF	TGTGCCAGCAGTGGAAGGGAGGGGCCAGTTAACACTGAAGCTTTCTTT
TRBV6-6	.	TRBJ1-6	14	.	CASSYPEDNSPLHF	TGTGCCAGCAGTTACCCGGAGGATAATTCACCCCTCCACTTT
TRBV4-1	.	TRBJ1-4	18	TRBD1	CASSQDKRSSDRDEKLFF	TGCGCCAGCAGCCAAGATAAACGAAGCTCCGACAGGGACGAAAAACTGTTTTTT
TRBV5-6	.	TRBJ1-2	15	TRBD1	CASSLAPGQGNGYTF	TGTGCCAGCAGCTTGGCCCCGGGACAGGGGAATGGCTACACCTTC
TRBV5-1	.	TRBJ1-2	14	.	CASSLAFLSYGYTF	TGCGCCAGCAGCTTGGCGTTTTTGTCCTATGGCTACACCTTC
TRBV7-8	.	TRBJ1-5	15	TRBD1	CASSPGQDQRSAQHF	TGTGCCAGCAGCCCAGGACAGGACCAGAGATCAGCCCAGCATTTT
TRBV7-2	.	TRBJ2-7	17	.	CASSLVLGPIGAYEQYF	TGTGCCAGCAGCTTAGTTCTAGGGCCGATCGGGGCCTACGAGCAGTACTTC
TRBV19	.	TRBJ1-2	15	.	CASSIGTGDNYGYTF	TGTGCCAGTAGTATAGGGACGGGGGACAACTATGGCTACACCTTC
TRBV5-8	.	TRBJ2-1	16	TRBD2	CASRLTSGTSYNEQFF	TGTGCCAGCAGACTAACTAGCGGGACTTCCTACAATGAGCAGTTCTTC
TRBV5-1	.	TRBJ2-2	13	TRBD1	CASTPGGGGELFF	TGCGCCAGCACGCCAGGGGGCGGCGGGGAGCTGTTTTTT
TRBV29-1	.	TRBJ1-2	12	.	CSVGQTNYGYTF	TGCAGCGTTGGACAGACCAACTATGGCTACACCTTC
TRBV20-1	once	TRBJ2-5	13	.	CSASNLDGETQYF	TGCAGTGCTAGTAATCTAGATGGGGAGACCCAGTACTTC
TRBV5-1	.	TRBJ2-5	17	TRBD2	CASSQPRVAGGQETQYF	TGCGCCAGCAGCCAGCCTCGGGTAGCGGGAGGTCAAGAGACCCAGTACTTC
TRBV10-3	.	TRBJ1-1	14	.	CAIRPRGGNTEAFF	TGTGCCATCAGACCGAGGGGGGGGAACACTGAAGCTTTCTTT
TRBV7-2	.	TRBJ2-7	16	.	CASSAGPLANGVEQYF	TGTGCCAGCAGCGCCGGTCCGCTAGCTAATGGGGTCGAGCAGTACTTC
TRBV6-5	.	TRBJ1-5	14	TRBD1	CASRGGQDNTPQHF	TGTGCCAGCAGAGGGGGACAGGACAACACGCCCCAGCATTTT
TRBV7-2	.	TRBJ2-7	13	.	CASSFRMGDEQYF	TGTGCCAGCAGCTTCAGAATGGGCGACGAGCAGTACTTC
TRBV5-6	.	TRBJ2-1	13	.	CASSFFREHEQFF	TGTGCCAGCAGCTTTTTCAGGGAACATGAGCAGTTCTTC
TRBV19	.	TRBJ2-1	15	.	CASSSVSVRYNEQFF	TGTGCCAGTAGTTCCGTGTCGGTGCGATACAATGAGCAGTTCTTC
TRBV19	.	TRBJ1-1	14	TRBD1	CASRETGGSFEAFF	TGTGCCAGTAGAGAGACAGGGGGCAGTTTTGAAGCTTTCTTT
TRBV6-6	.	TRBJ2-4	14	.	CASSYSRGGDIQYF	TGTGCCAGCAGTTACTCGAGGGGGGGAGACATTCAGTACTTC
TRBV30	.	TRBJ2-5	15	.	CAWSVGGGAGETQYF	TGTGCCTGGAGTGTAGGGGGGGGCGCAGGAGAGACCCAGTACTTC
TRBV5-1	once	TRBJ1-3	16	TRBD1	CASSLMGQESGNTIYF	TGCGCCAGCAGCTTGATGGGACAGGAATCTGGAAACACCATATATTTT
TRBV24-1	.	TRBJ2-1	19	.	CATSDGRSEGSSSYNEQFF	TGTGCCACCAGTGATGGGCGTAGCGAAGGGTCGAGCTCCTACAATGAGCAGTTCTTC
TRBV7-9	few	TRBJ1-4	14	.	CASSSAGLNEKLFF	TGTGCCAGCAGCTCCGCGGGACTGAATGAAAAACTGTTTTTT
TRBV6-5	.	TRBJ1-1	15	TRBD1	CASRNRQGQNTEAFF	TGTGCCAGCAGGAATAGACAGGGTCAGAACACTGAAGCTTTCTTT
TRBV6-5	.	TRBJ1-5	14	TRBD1	CASNYRGQDQPQHF	TGTGCCAGCAATTACAGGGGGCAGGATCAGCCCCAGCATTTT
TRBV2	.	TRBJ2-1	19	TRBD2	CASSDPGQAGTSGYNEQFF	TGTGCCAGCAGTGACCCGGGACAGGCCGGGACTAGCGGATACAATGAGCAGTTCTTC
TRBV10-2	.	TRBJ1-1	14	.	CASSDYAGDTEAFF	TGCGCCAGCAGTGACTACGCGGGGGACACTGAAGCTTTCTTT
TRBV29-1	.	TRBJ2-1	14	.	CSVDNGWAVGEQFF	TGCAGCGTTGATAATGGGTGGGCAGTTGGTGAGCAGTTCTTC
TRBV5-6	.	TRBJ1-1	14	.	CASSLASVYTEAFF	TGTGCCAGCAGCTTGGCGTCTGTGTACACTGAAGCTTTCTTT
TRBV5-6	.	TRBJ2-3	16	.	CASRGFGSQVTDTQYF	TGTGCCAGCAGGGGGTTCGGATCACAGGTAACAGATACGCAGTATTTT
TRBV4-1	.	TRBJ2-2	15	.	CASSQGSANTGELFF	TGCGCCAGCAGCCAGGGGAGCGCGAACACCGGGGAGCTGTTTTTT
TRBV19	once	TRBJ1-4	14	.	CASYRDRLNEKLFF	TGTGCCAGCTATAGAGACAGGCTGAATGAAAAACTGTTTTTT
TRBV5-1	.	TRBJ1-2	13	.	CASSLLQGVGYTF	TGCGCCAGCAGCTTATTACAGGGTGTAGGCTACACCTTC
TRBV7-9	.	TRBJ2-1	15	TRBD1	CASSLAGGLYNEQFF	TGTGCCAGCAGCTTAGCAGGGGGCCTCTACAATGAGCAGTTCTTC
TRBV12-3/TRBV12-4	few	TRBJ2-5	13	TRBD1	CASRPTGGETQYF	TGTGCCAGCAGACCTACAGGGGGAGAGACCCAGTACTTC